This TCR beta chain was sequenced for a study of blood T cell repertoires in COVID-19. Study at large: T cells, B-cell-depleted T cells, or PBMCs supplied cDNA or gDNA.

Per the germline V gene, CDR1 is MNHEY and CDR2 is SVGEGT. This CDR3 has 17 amino acids. The ends were cut back, 6 bases at V and 0 bases at J, with 20 bases in the middle. Study processing details: Nucleated cell counts were estimated from reference gene primer amplification. TCRdb's copy holds only in-frame clones and misses some; the assay was immunoSEQ multiplex PCR. D and trimming come from the DNA, and the V and J calls and clone size come from that table. The repertoire holds under 350,000 clones, with 65% to 90% as singletons. Donors were grouped by their self-reported clinical history. The sequenced sample was PBMCs or T cells enriched from blood (not recorded which). The clonotype originates from a woman aged 40 to 50 with acute COVID-19. This sequence joins TRBV6-2 or TRBV6-3 and TRBJ1-2; D not certain. Here the CDR3 reads CASSPPTRTGANYGYTF. CDR3 sequence (DNA): TGTGCCAGCAGCCCCCCAACCCGGACTGGAGCTAACTATGGCTACACCTTC.